This T cell receptor beta chain derives from a study of brain T cells in children with intractable seizures. Sequencing was performed with immunoSEQ multiplex PCR; in TCRdb, only in-frame clones are kept and a portion is missing. The sample has 80,000 or so clones; approximately 94% are singletons. Losses at the gene ends were 3 bases for V and 4 bases for J; bases not matched to a gene: 7. The CDR3 spans 16 residues. Germline CDR1 reads MGHDK; CDR2 reads SYGVNS. This clone was seen once. Only cases whose brain tissue showed the highest T cell transcript signatures were sequenced. Patients received at least one anti-epileptic drug before surgery.

The chain couples TRBV25-1 to TRBJ2-2; 8 nucleotides line up with TRBD2. Sequenced here: peripheral blood, sampled at surgery. This clonotype was obtained from a boy younger than two with tuberous sclerosis and intractable seizures. In nucleotides, the CDR3 is TGTGCCAGCAGTGACCTTAGCGGGAAGGGCACCGGGGAGCTGTTTTTT. Translation gives CASSDLSGKGTGELFF.